The 20 T cell receptor beta chains in this list originate from one sample, sequenced in a study of blood T cell repertoires in COVID-19. Method: immunoSEQ multiplex PCR; TCRdb's copy keeps in-frame clones and lacks some. The sample has approximately 200,000 clones, 85% to 90% seen once. Specimen: peripheral blood. These receptors came from a woman aged 30 to 39 with active or convalescent COVID-19.

The gene calls are TRBV19 and TRBJ1-5; the D gene is possibly TRBD1 (5 bases). Germline V gives CDR1 LNHDA, CDR2 SQIVND (reference sequence). This CDR3 has 13 residues. Trimming removed 7 bases at V and 5 bases at J, with 12 bases between. In nucleotides, the CDR3 is TGTGCCAGTACCCGGGGGAGGGATCAGCCCCAGCATTTT. Translated: CASTRGRDQPQHF.

The chain joins TRBV15 to TRBJ2-2; TRBD1 is a possible D gene (7 bases). Germline-derived CDR1 and CDR2 are LNHNV and YYDKDF (reference sequence). Trimming pared 2 bases from V and 7 bases from J, leaving 11 bases between. The CDR3 is made up of 14 amino acids. The CDR3 region is CATSRPGGFGELFF. The CDR3, as DNA: TGTGCCACCAGCAGACCAGGGGGGTTCGGGGAGCTGTTTTTT.

CDR3 sequence (DNA): TGTGCCAGCAGCTTAGCCAGTGGACTAGCTTCCTCCTACGAGCAGTACTTC. Its translation: CASSLASGLASSYEQYF. The rearrangement joins TRBV11-2 to TRBJ2-7; 8 bases fit TRBD2. The J segment lost 0 bases and the V segment lost 1 base, leaving 8 bases of the junction unmatched. Per germline, CDR1 SGHAT and CDR2 FQNNGV. The CDR3 covers 17 residues.

J is TRBJ1-1 and V is TRBV18; 7 bases are a match to TRBD1. The junction had 1 base not matched to a gene; V was cut back by 2 bases and J by 7 bases. Germline V gives CDR1 KGHSH, CDR2 LQKENI. There are 12 residues in the CDR3. The CDR3 protein is CASSPRQGEAFF. Written as DNA, the CDR3 is TGTGCCAGCTCACCAAGACAGGGTGAAGCTTTCTTT.

The chain combines TRBV28 with TRBJ1-4; possibly TRBD1 for D (6 bases). With 6 bases removed from V and 0 bases from J, the gap between germline ends came to 8 bases. From germline, CDR1 is MDHEN and CDR2 SYDVKM. This CDR3 has 14 residues. CDR3 protein: CASRTGSTNEKLFF. CDR3 sequence (DNA): TGTGCCAGCAGAACAGGGTCAACTAATGAAAAACTGTTTTTT.

The chain couples TRBV3-1 (or the pseudogene TRBV3-2) to TRBJ1-4; 7 bases line up with TRBD1. V gave up 6 bases and J gave up 7 bases; unmatched junction bases: 8. CDR1 is LGHDT and CDR2 is YNNKEL in the germline V gene (reference sequence). The CDR3 has 14 residues. CDR3 sequence (DNA): TGTGCCAGCAGTCCGAGGGGGCATCCTGAAAAACTGTTTTTT. Amino acids: CASSPRGHPEKLFF.

This clone is a singleton in its sample. Written as DNA, the CDR3 is TGCGCCAGCACCTCCGACAGGGGCGCGAACACCGGGGAGCTGTTTTTT. Protein sequence: CASTSDRGANTGELFF. The V call is TRBV10-1, the J call TRBJ2-2, with 8 bases fitting TRBD1. This CDR3 is 16 amino acids long. Germline trimming cut 7 bases from V and 0 bases from J; bases unmatched to any gene: 7. In germline, CDR1 is WNHNN, CDR2 SYGVQD (reference sequence).

The chain recombines TRBV6-5 with TRBJ1-4; a weak D match, TRBD1 (5 bases). V lost 7 bases and J lost 8, with 20 bases in between. The CDR3 consists of 15 residues. CDR1 is MNHEY, CDR2 SVGAGI, per germline. CDR3 loop: CASIGAHDSLEKLFF. CDR3 DNA: TGTGCCAGCATTGGGGCACATGACAGCCTCGAAAAACTGTTTTTT.

This chain uses TRBV5-1 with TRBJ2-5, with D maybe TRBD1 (6 bases). Germline V gene sequence: CDR1 SGHRS, CDR2 YFSETQ. The CDR3 has 12 residues. The V end lost 4 bases, the J end lost 4 bases, and 8 bases lay between the germline ends. For the CDR3, the DNA is TGCGCCAGCAGCAAACAGGGAGAGACCCAGTACTTC. Amino acid sequence: CASSKQGETQYF. Full variable domain (rest looked up from reference TRBV5-1 and TRBJ2-5): KAGVTQTPRYLIKTRGQQVTLSCSPISGHRSVSWYQQTPGQGLQFLFEYFSETQRNKGNFPGRFSGRQFSNSRSEMNVSTLELGDSALYLCASSKQGETQYFGPGTRLLVL.

The chain links TRBV28 to TRBJ2-1, with 12 bases aligning to TRBD2. This CDR3 has 15 residues. From germline, CDR1 is MDHEN and CDR2 SYDVKM. V trimming: 5 bases; J trimming: 5 bases; junction bases outside the gene matches: 4. CDR3 protein: CASSRTSGINNEQFF. The CDR3 DNA sequence: TGTGCCAGCAGTCGGACTAGCGGGATTAACAATGAGCAGTTCTTC. Drawing the rest from reference TRBV28 and TRBJ2-1, the complete variable domain is DVKVTQSSRYLVKRTGEKVFLECVQDMDHENMFWYRQDPGLGLRLIYFSYDVKMKEKGDIPEGYSVSREKKERFSLILESASTNQTSMYLCASSRTSGINNEQFFGPGTRLTVL.

The rearrangement joins TRBV5-4 to TRBJ2-2, with TRBD1 matching 9 bases. V lost 4 bases to trimming and J lost 7 bases; unmatched junction nucleotides: 11. Germline assignment: CDR1 SGHNT and CDR2 YYREEE (reference sequence). The CDR3 has 16 amino acids. CDR3: CASSPNRDRDIGELFF. The CDR3 DNA sequence: TGTGCCAGCAGCCCGAACCGGGACAGGGATATCGGGGAGCTGTTTTTT.

CDR3 nucleotide sequence: TGTGCCAGCAGCCCTACTCGAGCGTCCTACGAGCAGTACTTC. This translates into CASSPTRASYEQYF. The chain couples TRBV6-7 to TRBJ2-7; D not resolved. TRBV6-7 counts as an open reading frame of uncertain function. The V and J ends lost 6 bases and 1 base respectively, with 13 bases between them. The CDR3 runs to 14 residues.

This chain links TRBV14 with TRBJ2-1; 9 positions agree with TRBD2. The CDR3 sequence is 15 residues long. Germline V gives CDR1 SGHDN, CDR2 FVKESK. Germline trimming cut 6 bases from V and 5 bases from J; bases unmatched to any gene: 8. This CDR3 reads CASSPRVAGDNEQFF. The CDR3 bases are TGTGCCAGCAGTCCCCGGGTAGCGGGGGACAATGAGCAGTTCTTC.

The rearrangement joins TRBV4-2 to TRBJ1-2; D may be TRBD1 (5 bases). The CDR3 length is 17 residues. Deletions cut 1 base from V and 0 bases from J, with 15 bases between. Per the germline V gene, CDR1 is LGHNA and CDR2 is YNFKEQ. Written as DNA, the CDR3 is TGTGCCAGCAGCCAAGCCTCGGCAGGGTTAGCTAACTATGGCTACACCTTC. Protein sequence: CASSQASAGLANYGYTF.

J is TRBJ1-1 and V is TRBV9; 7 bases line up with TRBD1. V was clipped by 0 bases and J by 2 bases; unmatched bases: 7. CDR1 SGDLS and CDR2 YYNGEE come from the germline V gene. The CDR3 length is 16 residues. DNA of the CDR3: TGTGCCAGCAGCGTAGGACAGGGAGAGGGAAACACTGAAGCTTTCTTT. Encoded protein: CASSVGQGEGNTEAFF.

As concerns this clone: Distinct nucleotide sequences in the sample also encode this CDR3. V usage is TRBV11-2 and J usage is TRBJ2-7; D remains ambiguous. Germline assignment: CDR1 SGHAT and CDR2 FQNNGV. The CDR3 is made up of 15 amino acids. V shed 0 bases and J shed 1 base, with 10 bases lying between them. The CDR3: CASSLERDLSYEQYF. DNA of the CDR3: TGTGCCAGCAGCTTAGAAAGAGACTTGTCCTACGAGCAGTACTTC.

Only a few counts were recorded for this clone. This CDR3 reads CASRRDMNTEAFF. CDR3 sequence (DNA): TGTGCCAGCAGACGGGACATGAACACTGAAGCTTTCTTT. This sequence joins TRBV28 and TRBJ1-1; D may be TRBD1 (6 bases). Germline loops: CDR1 MDHEN, CDR2 SYDVKM. The CDR3 is 13 residues long. V shed 6 bases and J shed 0 bases, with 8 bases lying between them.

The chain combines TRBV20-1 with TRBJ1-3, with no clear D. This CDR3 has 11 amino acids. The V gene's germline CDR1 is DFQATT and CDR2 SNEGSKA (reference sequence). Deletions cut 2 bases from V and 5 bases from J, with 4 bases between. The DNA of the CDR3 is TGCAGTGCTAGAAGCAGAAACACCATATATTTT. Amino acid sequence: CSARSRNTIYF.

This clone occurred once. The gene calls are TRBV23-1 and TRBJ2-3; D gene uncertain. Being an ORF, TRBV23-1 has a function that is uncertain. This CDR3 has 11 residues. V shed 8 bases and J shed 0 bases, with 3 bases lying between them. The CDR3 is CASVSTDTQYF. The CDR3 DNA sequence: TGCGCCAGCGTAAGCACAGATACGCAGTATTTT.

The chain combines TRBV5-1 with TRBJ1-1, with 8 bases identical to TRBD1. The CDR3 runs 12 residues. Germline V gives CDR1 SGHRS, CDR2 YFSETQ. The J segment lost 8 bases and the V segment lost 3 bases, leaving 3 bases of the junction unmatched. The chain's CDR3 is CASSSDRAEAFF. In DNA form, the CDR3 reads TGCGCCAGCAGCTCGGACAGGGCCGAAGCTTTCTTT.